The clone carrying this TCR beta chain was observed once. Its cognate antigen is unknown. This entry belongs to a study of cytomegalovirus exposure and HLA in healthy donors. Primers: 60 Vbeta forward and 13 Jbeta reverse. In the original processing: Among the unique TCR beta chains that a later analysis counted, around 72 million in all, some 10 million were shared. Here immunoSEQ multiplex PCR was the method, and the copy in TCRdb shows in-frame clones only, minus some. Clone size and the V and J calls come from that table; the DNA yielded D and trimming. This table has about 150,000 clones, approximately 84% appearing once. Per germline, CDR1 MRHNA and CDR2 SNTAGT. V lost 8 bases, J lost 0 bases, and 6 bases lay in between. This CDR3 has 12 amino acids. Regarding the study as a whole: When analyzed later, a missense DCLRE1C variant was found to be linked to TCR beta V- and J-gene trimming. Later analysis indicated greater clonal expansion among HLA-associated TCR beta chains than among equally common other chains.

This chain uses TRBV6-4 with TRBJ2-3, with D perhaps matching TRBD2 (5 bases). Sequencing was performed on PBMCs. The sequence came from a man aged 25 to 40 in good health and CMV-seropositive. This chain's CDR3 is CASRGSTDTQYF. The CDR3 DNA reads TGTGCCAGCCGCGGGAGCACAGATACGCAGTATTTT.